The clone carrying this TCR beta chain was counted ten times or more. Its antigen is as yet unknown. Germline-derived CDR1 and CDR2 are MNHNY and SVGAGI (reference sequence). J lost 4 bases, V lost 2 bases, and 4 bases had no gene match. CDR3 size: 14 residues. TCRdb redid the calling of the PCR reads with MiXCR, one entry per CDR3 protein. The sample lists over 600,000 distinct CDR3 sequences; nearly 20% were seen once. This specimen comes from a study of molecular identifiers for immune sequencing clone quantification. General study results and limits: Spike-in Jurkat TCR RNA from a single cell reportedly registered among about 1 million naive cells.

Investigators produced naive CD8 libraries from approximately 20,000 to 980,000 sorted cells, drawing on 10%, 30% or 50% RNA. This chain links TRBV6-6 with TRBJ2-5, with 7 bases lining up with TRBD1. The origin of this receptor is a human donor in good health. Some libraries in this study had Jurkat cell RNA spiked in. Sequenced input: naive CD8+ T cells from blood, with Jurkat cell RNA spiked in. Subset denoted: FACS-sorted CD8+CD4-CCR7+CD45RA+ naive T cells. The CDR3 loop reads CASSYGGQVETQYF. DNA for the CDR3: TGTGCCAGCAGTTACGGCGGACAGGTAGAGACCCAGTACTTC.